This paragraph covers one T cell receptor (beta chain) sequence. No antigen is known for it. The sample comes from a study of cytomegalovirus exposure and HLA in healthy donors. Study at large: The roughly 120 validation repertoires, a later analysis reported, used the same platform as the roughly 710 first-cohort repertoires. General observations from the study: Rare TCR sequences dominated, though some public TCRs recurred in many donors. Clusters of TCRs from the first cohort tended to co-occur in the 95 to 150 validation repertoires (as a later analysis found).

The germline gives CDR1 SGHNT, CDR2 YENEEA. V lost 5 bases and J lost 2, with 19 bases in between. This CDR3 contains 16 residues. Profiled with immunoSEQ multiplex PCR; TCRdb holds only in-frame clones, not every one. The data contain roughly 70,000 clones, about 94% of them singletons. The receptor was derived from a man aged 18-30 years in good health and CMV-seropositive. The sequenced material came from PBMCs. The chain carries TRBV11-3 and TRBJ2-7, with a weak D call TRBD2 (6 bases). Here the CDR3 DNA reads TGTGCCAGCAGCACAGGAACGGGACTCCCTACCTACGAGCAGTACTTC. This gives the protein CASSTGTGLPTYEQYF.